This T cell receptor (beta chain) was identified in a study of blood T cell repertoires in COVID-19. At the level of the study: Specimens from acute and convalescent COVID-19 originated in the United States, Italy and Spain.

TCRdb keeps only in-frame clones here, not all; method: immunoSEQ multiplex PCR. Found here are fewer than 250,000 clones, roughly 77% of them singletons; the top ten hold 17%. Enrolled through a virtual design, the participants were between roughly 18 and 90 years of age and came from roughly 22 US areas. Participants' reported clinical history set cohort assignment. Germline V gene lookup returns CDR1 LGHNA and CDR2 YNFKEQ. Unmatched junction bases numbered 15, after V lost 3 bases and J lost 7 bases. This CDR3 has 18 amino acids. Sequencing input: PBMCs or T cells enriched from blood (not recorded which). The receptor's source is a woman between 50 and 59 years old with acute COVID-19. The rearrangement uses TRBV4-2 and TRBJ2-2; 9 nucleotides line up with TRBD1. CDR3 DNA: TGTGCCAGCAGCCACTACAAGGGGGGGACAGGGACCAGCGGGGAGCTGTTTTTT. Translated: CASSHYKGGTGTSGELFF.